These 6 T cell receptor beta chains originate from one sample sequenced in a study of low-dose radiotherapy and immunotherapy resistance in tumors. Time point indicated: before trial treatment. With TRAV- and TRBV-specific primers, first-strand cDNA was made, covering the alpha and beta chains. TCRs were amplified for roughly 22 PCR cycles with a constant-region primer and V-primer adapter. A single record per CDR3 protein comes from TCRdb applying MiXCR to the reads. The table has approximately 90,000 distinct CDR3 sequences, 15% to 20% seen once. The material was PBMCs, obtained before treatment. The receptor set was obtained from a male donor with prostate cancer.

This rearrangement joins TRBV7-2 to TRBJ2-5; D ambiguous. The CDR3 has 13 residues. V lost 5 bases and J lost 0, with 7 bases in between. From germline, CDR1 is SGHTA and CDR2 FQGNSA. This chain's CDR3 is CASSPPHQETQYF. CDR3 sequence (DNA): TGTGCCAGCAGCCCCCCCCACCAAGAGACCCAGTACTTC.

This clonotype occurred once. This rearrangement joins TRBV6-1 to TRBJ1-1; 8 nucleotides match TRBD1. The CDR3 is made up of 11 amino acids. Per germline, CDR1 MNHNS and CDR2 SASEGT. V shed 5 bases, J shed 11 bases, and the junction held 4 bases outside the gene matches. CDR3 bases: TGTGCCAGCAGTAAGACAGGGGAGGCTTTCTTT. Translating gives CASSKTGEAFF.

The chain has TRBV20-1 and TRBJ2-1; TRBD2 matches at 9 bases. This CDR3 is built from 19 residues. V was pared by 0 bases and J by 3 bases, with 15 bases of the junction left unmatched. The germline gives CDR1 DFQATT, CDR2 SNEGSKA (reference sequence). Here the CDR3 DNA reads TGCAGTGCTAGAGATAAACGCCCCTCTAGCGGGGACCACTACAATGAGCAGTTCTTC. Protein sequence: CSARDKRPSSGDHYNEQFF.

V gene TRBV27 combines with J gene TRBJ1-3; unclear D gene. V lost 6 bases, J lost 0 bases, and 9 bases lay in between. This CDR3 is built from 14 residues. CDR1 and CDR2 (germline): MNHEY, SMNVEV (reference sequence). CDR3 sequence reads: CASSPQSSGNTIYF. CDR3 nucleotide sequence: TGTGCCAGCAGCCCTCAGAGCTCTGGAAACACCATATATTTT.

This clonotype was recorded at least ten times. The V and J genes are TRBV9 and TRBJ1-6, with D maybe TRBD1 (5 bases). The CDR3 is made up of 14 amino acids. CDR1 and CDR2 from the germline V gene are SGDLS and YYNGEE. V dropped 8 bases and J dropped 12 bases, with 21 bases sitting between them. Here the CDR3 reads CASSAGTTARPLHF. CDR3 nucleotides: TGTGCCAGTTCAGCCGGGACGACGGCCCGACCCCTCCACTTT.

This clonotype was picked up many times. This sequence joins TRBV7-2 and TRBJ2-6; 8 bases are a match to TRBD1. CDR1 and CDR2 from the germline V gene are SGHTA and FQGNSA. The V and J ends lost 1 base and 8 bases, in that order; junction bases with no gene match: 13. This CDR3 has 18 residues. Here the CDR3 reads CASSLVDRGKFFPNVLTF. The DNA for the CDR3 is TGTGCCAGCAGCTTAGTTGACAGGGGAAAGTTTTTTCCCAACGTCCTGACTTTC.